The 32 T cell receptor beta chains listed next were all sequenced from one sample in a study of T cells after yellow fever vaccination. TCRdb called the 5' RACE reads again in MiXCR, with one record for every CDR3 protein. Among more than 450,000 distinct CDR3 sequences listed, 21% were seen once. Sequenced here: PBMCs, sampled 21 days after the first yellow fever vaccination. These receptors were obtained from a man aged 18 to 35 who received the YFV17D yellow fever vaccine.

V and J are TRBV7-9 and TRBJ1-1; D remains unclear. CDR3 length: 12 amino acids. V lost 4 bases and J lost 3, with 6 bases in between. The germline V gene has CDR1 SEHNR and CDR2 FQNEAQ (reference sequence). The CDR3 nucleotides are TGTGCCAGCAGCTCAAGGGACACTGAAGCTTTCTTT. Translated: CASSSRDTEAFF. The full variable domain, in which reference TRBV7-9 and TRBJ1-1 provide the parts outside the CDR3, is DTGVSQNPRHKITKRGQNVTFRCDPISEHNRLYWYRQTLGQGPEFLTYFQNEAQLEKSRLLSDRFSAERPKGSFSTLEIQRTEQGDSAMYLCASSSRDTEAFFGQGTRLTVV.

This clonotype turned up a few times. This chain joins TRBV4-1 and TRBJ2-1; 7 bases agree with TRBD2. Looked up from germline, CDR1 is MGHRA and CDR2 is YSYEKL. V shed 1 base, J shed 9 bases, and the junction held 6 bases outside the gene matches. The CDR3 contains 14 residues. In DNA, the CDR3 is TGCGCCAGCAGCCAAGGACTAGCAAGCGGTGAGCAGTTCTTC. It encodes CASSQGLASGEQFF.

The chain links TRBV12-5 to TRBJ1-5; 8 nucleotides align to TRBD1. The CDR3 is made up of 15 amino acids. Germline V lookup: CDR1 LGHNT, CDR2 FRNRAP. Unmatched junction bases numbered 3, after V lost 3 bases and J lost 2 bases. The CDR3 DNA reads TGTGCTAGTGGTTTCTCGACAGGGGGCAATCAGCCCCAGCATTTT. This translates into CASGFSTGGNQPQHF. The whole variable domain, remainder taken from reference TRBV12-5 and TRBJ1-5, is DARVTQTPRHKVTEMGQEVTMRCQPILGHNTVFWYRQTMMQGLELLAYFRNRAPLDDSGMPKDRFSAEMPDATLATLKIQPSEPRDSAVYFCASGFSTGGNQPQHFGDGTRLSIL.

This clonotype was counted only a few times. This sequence joins TRBV6-5 and TRBJ2-2; unclear D gene. The CDR3 has 14 amino acids. V shed 4 bases and J shed 1 base, with 7 bases lying between them. Looked up from germline, CDR1 is MNHEY and CDR2 is SVGAGI. The CDR3 sequence is CASSFFVNTGELFF. DNA of the CDR3: TGTGCCAGCAGTTTTTTCGTGAACACCGGGGAGCTGTTTTTT.

This rearrangement joins TRBV30 to TRBJ2-5, with 8 bases fitting TRBD2. CDR1 is GTSNPN, CDR2 SVGIG, per germline (reference sequence). There are 13 residues in the CDR3. V trimming: 1 base; J trimming: 3 bases; junction bases outside the gene matches: 1. The CDR3 DNA follows: TGTGCCTGGAGTGGGGGACTAGAAGAGACCCAGTACTTC. Translation gives CAWSGGLEETQYF. Full variable domain (missing parts from reference TRBV30 and TRBJ2-5): SQTIHQWPATLVQPVGSPLSLECTVEGTSNPNLYWYRQAAGRGLQLLFYSVGIGQISSEVPQNLSASRPQDRQFILSSKKLLLSDSGFYLCAWSGGLEETQYFGPGTRLLVL.

This clonotype has just a few counts. The V gene is TRBV5-6, the J gene TRBJ2-5; D is ambiguous. Germline V gives CDR1 SGHDT, CDR2 YYEEEE. The CDR3 is 15 amino acids. The germline V and J ends were trimmed by 0 bases and 1 base, with 10 bases remaining between them. CDR3 sequence (DNA): TGTGCCAGCAGCTTGGGGTGGATGTCCCAAGAGACCCAGTACTTC. Amino acids: CASSLGWMSQETQYF. Full variable domain (outside the CDR3, taken from reference TRBV5-6 and TRBJ2-5): DAGVTQSPTHLIKTRGQQVTLRCSPKSGHDTVSWYQQALGQGPQFIFQYYEEEERQRGNFPDRFSGHQFPNYSSELNVNALLLGDSALYLCASSLGWMSQETQYFGPGTRLLVL.

V is TRBV3-1 and J is TRBJ2-2; 10 bases align to TRBD1. The CDR3 spans 16 residues. V shed 4 bases, J shed 3 bases, and the junction held 5 bases outside the gene matches. Germline assignment: CDR1 LGHDT and CDR2 YNNKEL (reference sequence). CDR3 nucleotide sequence: TGTGCCAGCAGCCGGGGACAGGGGCCCTACACCGGGGAGCTGTTTTTT. Its translation: CASSRGQGPYTGELFF.

The chain joins TRBV4-3 to TRBJ2-5, with TRBD2 identical over 12 bases. This CDR3 has 17 amino acids. V was pared by 4 bases and J by 0 bases, with 6 bases of the junction left unmatched. The germline gives CDR1 LGHNA, CDR2 YSLEER. CDR3 in amino acids: CASSRGLAGGYQETQYF. Here the CDR3 DNA reads TGCGCCAGCAGCCGTGGGCTAGCGGGGGGGTACCAAGAGACCCAGTACTTC.

This chain uses TRBV4-1 with TRBJ2-2; TRBD1 matches 7 bases. The CDR3 is made up of 16 amino acids. The V segment lost 6 bases and the J segment 1 base; nucleotides outside the gene matches: 8. Germline V CDR1 and CDR2: MGHRA, YSYEKL. The CDR3 reads CASRITTGLNTGELFF. For the CDR3, the DNA is TGCGCCAGCAGAATCACGACAGGGCTGAACACCGGGGAGCTGTTTTTT.

There are many counts of this clonotype. V usage is TRBV27 and J usage is TRBJ2-1; the D is unclear. CDR3 size: 13 residues. V lost 3 bases to trimming and J lost 0 bases, with 3 bases between them. Germline V gives CDR1 MNHEY, CDR2 SMNVEV (reference sequence). In DNA, the CDR3 is TGTGCCAGCAGTTTTAGCTCCTACAATGAGCAGTTCTTC. This translates into CASSFSSYNEQFF.

There are a few counts of this clonotype. V usage is TRBV6-1 and J usage is TRBJ2-7; D perhaps matches TRBD1 (6 bases). In germline, CDR1 is MNHNS, CDR2 SASEGT. V shed 6 bases and J shed 6 bases, with 18 bases lying between them. This CDR3 has 14 amino acids. The CDR3 nucleotides read TGTGCCAGCAGCAATCGACAGGAGCTGGGCGAGCAGTACTTC. Its translation: CASSNRQELGEQYF.

The sample holds a few counts of this clonotype. The genes are TRBV7-2 and TRBJ2-3; tentative D call: TRBD1 (7 bases). V lost 1 base and J lost 8, with 16 bases in between. The CDR3 is made up of 15 amino acids. CDR1 SGHTA and CDR2 FQGNSA come from the germline V gene. The CDR3 DNA is TGTGCCAGCAGCTTAGTAGGCGCCCAGGGGGGTACGCAGTATTTT. It yields the protein CASSLVGAQGGTQYF.

The chain is built from TRBV20-1 and TRBJ1-3, with unresolved D. Trimming left V 3 bases short and J 2 bases short, with 14 bases between. The CDR3 sequence is 15 residues long. CDR1 DFQATT and CDR2 SNEGSKA come from the germline V gene (reference sequence). CDR3 residues: CSAREQNIPGNTIYF. CDR3 DNA: TGCAGTGCTAGGGAGCAGAACATCCCTGGAAACACCATATATTTT.

This clonotype was seen a few times. The genes are TRBV2 and TRBJ2-3, with D maybe TRBD1 (6 bases). Trimming stripped 10 bases from V and 5 bases from J, with 13 bases between. The CDR3 spans 12 residues. Germline V gene data show CDR1 as SNHLY and CDR2 as FYNNEI. This chain's CDR3 is CATLGAVDTQYF. CDR3 coding DNA: TGTGCCACCTTGGGGGCCGTAGATACGCAGTATTTT.

The CDR3 bases are TGCAGTGCTAGGAAGTCCCAGGGCGGGGAGCTGTTTTTT. This encodes CSARKSQGGELFF. The chain joins TRBV20-1 to TRBJ2-2; possibly TRBD1 for D (5 bases). The V gene lost 3 bases and the J gene lost 7 bases, with 12 bases spanning the gap. The CDR3 is made up of 13 amino acids. CDR1 DFQATT and CDR2 SNEGSKA come from the germline V gene (reference sequence).

The CDR3 loop is CASSPRTSEKETQYF. In DNA, the CDR3 is TGTGCCAGCTCACCCAGGACTAGCGAAAAAGAGACCCAGTACTTC. This rearrangement joins TRBV18 to TRBJ2-5; 9 positions agree with TRBD2. Germline-derived CDR1 and CDR2 are KGHSH and LQKENI. J lost 3 bases, V lost 3 bases, and 5 bases had no gene match. The CDR3 spans 15 residues.

This clonotype was seen ten or more times. The V call is TRBV5-1, the J call TRBJ2-2; no clear D. CDR3 size: 15 residues. V lost 0 bases and J 1 base, leaving 7 bases between the germline ends. Germline V lookup: CDR1 SGHRS, CDR2 YFSETQ. The CDR3 is CASSLATVNTGELFF. The CDR3 DNA reads TGCGCCAGCAGCTTGGCTACAGTGAACACCGGGGAGCTGTTTTTT.

This clonotype was seen once. The V gene is TRBV10-1, the J gene TRBJ2-1; possibly TRBD2 for D (5 bases). V lost 9 bases, J lost 5 bases, and 11 bases lay in between. Germline CDR1 and CDR2: WNHNN and SYGVQD (reference sequence). The CDR3 is 12 amino acids. This chain's CDR3 is CARRPGNNEQFF. The CDR3 nucleotides read TGCGCCAGACGACCCGGGAACAATGAGCAGTTCTTC.

This chain joins TRBV19 and TRBJ2-1, with D maybe TRBD2 (5 bases). Germline V lookup: CDR1 LNHDA, CDR2 SQIVND (reference sequence). V lost 8 bases and J 6 bases, leaving 20 bases between the germline ends. The CDR3 runs to 15 residues. The CDR3 nucleotides read TGTGCCAGTGGTTTGGACCCCCGAGGGTCCAATGAGCAGTTCTTC. Amino acids: CASGLDPRGSNEQFF.

This clonotype came up a few times. V usage is TRBV7-2 and J usage is TRBJ1-2; 11 bases align to TRBD1. Germline V lookup: CDR1 SGHTA, CDR2 FQGNSA. V shed 2 bases and J 8 bases; nucleotides not matched to a gene: 10. The length of the CDR3 is 16 residues. Written as DNA, the CDR3 is TGTGCCAGCAGCTTACGGCCGGGACAGGGGGGAAAAGGCTACACCTTC. It translates to CASSLRPGQGGKGYTF.

The chain links TRBV19 to TRBJ2-3; 7 nucleotides match TRBD1. In germline, CDR1 is LNHDA, CDR2 SQIVND (reference sequence). CDR3 length equals 15 residues. V lost 4 bases, J lost 4 bases, and 8 bases stayed unmatched. CDR3 residues: CASSSRQGRSDTQYF. The CDR3 nucleotides are TGTGCCAGTAGTAGCCGACAGGGTCGGTCAGATACGCAGTATTTT. The whole variable domain, remainder taken from reference TRBV19 and TRBJ2-3, is DGGITQSPKYLFRKEGQNVTLSCEQNLNHDAMYWYRQDPGQGLRLIYYSQIVNDFQKGDIAEGYSVSREKKESFPLTVTSAQKNPTAFYLCASSSRQGRSDTQYFGPGTRLTVL.

This clonotype was found a few times. The chain joins TRBV20-1 to TRBJ1-2; no definite D call. This CDR3 spans 11 amino acids. The germline V and J ends were trimmed by 8 bases and 2 bases, with 9 bases remaining between them. The germline V gene encodes CDR1 DFQATT and CDR2 SNEGSKA (reference sequence). CDR3 nucleotide sequence: TGCAGTACGACAACCAACTATGGCTACACCTTC. Translated, it gives CSTTTNYGYTF.

The chain is built from TRBV2 and TRBJ2-7; possibly TRBD1 for D (6 bases). The CDR3 is made up of 13 amino acids. V lost 2 bases and J 6 bases, leaving 11 bases between the germline ends. CDR1 is SNHLY, CDR2 FYNNEI, per germline. CDR3 sequence: CASSETGTSEQYV. The CDR3 DNA follows: TGTGCCAGCAGTGAAACCGGGACATCCGAGCAGTACGTC.

J is TRBJ2-1 and V is TRBV20-1, with 8 bases fitting TRBD2. The CDR3 contains 13 residues. CDR1 is DFQATT, CDR2 SNEGSKA, per germline (reference sequence). Germline trimming cut 0 bases from V and 16 bases from J; bases unmatched to any gene: 11. DNA of the CDR3: TGCAGTGCTAGAGATATGACGGGGGGGCTATTATTCTTC. This codes for CSARDMTGGLLFF.

The V and J genes are TRBV6-1 and TRBJ2-1, with a possible D match to TRBD2 (7 bases). Germline CDR1 and CDR2: MNHNS and SASEGT. The V end was cut by 5 bases, the J end by 7 bases, with 18 bases between. The length of the CDR3 is 15 residues. The CDR3 loop reads CASSPRGAGWNEQFF. The CDR3 bases are TGTGCCAGCAGTCCCCGGGGGGCCGGTTGGAATGAGCAGTTCTTC.

V gene TRBV6-1 combines with J gene TRBJ1-5, with 7 positions matching TRBD1. The CDR3 totals 13 residues. Per the germline V gene, CDR1 is MNHNS and CDR2 is SASEGT. V shed 7 bases and J 7 bases; nucleotides not matched to a gene: 7. The CDR3 DNA reads as TGTGCCAGCACGAAGGGGGCCCGGCAGCCCCAGCATTTT. This translates into CASTKGARQPQHF.

V gene TRBV5-1 combines with J gene TRBJ2-2; TRBD1 is a possible D gene (5 bases). In germline, CDR1 is SGHRS, CDR2 YFSETQ. The germline V and J ends were trimmed by 0 bases and 4 bases, with 13 bases remaining between them. There are 16 residues in the CDR3. CDR3 sequence reads: CASSLDAGHRTGELFF. CDR3 DNA: TGCGCCAGCAGCTTGGATGCAGGGCATCGCACCGGGGAGCTGTTTTTT.

This clonotype was picked up a small number of times. The chain joins TRBV19 to TRBJ2-2; D is ambiguous. The CDR3 loop spans 15 amino acids. CDR1 and CDR2 (germline): LNHDA, SQIVND (reference sequence). The ends were cut back, 5 bases at V and 1 base at J, with 11 bases in the middle. CDR3 region: CASSSRAGNTGELFF. The CDR3 DNA is TGTGCCAGTAGTTCGAGAGCAGGGAACACCGGGGAGCTGTTTTTT.

In this sample, this clonotype turned up a few times. The chain has TRBV9 and TRBJ2-3, with D tentatively TRBD1 (6 bases). The CDR3 spans 17 residues. V lost 0 bases, J lost 0 bases, and 14 bases lay in between. CDR1 is SGDLS and CDR2 is YYNGEE in the germline V gene. CDR3 coding DNA: TGTGCCAGCAGCGTAGATCGGACAGCCGGTAGCACAGATACGCAGTATTTT. Its protein product is CASSVDRTAGSTDTQYF. The whole variable domain, filled in from reference TRBV9 and TRBJ2-3, reads DSGVTQTPKHLITATGQRVTLRCSPRSGDLSVYWYQQSLDQGLQFLIQYYNGEERAKGNILERFSAQQFPDLHSELNLSSLELGDSALYFCASSVDRTAGSTDTQYFGPGTRLTVL.

The chain is built from TRBV5-1 and TRBJ2-7; possible D gene TRBD2, 6 bases. V lost 0 bases and J 4 bases, leaving 14 bases between the germline ends. The germline V gene encodes CDR1 SGHRS and CDR2 YFSETQ. The CDR3 runs 15 residues. CDR3 loop: CASSLEGGGLYEQYV. The CDR3 DNA sequence: TGCGCCAGCAGCTTGGAGGGAGGAGGCCTTTACGAGCAGTACGTC.

This clonotype was recorded a few times. This chain connects TRBV12-3 or TRBV12-4 to TRBJ2-5, with D tentatively TRBD1 or TRBD2 (7 bases each). The CDR3 has 14 residues. The V end was cut by 7 bases, the J end by 4 bases, with 16 bases between. The CDR3 reads CASTSGGGGETQYF. In nucleotides, the CDR3 is TGTGCCAGCACCTCAGGGGGGGGTGGAGAGACCCAGTACTTC.

V usage is TRBV20-1 and J usage is TRBJ1-2; a possible D gene is TRBD1 (6 bases). Trimming cost V 3 bases and J 8 bases, with 22 bases left between them. CDR3 size: 15 residues. Germline CDR1 reads DFQATT; CDR2 reads SNEGSKA (reference sequence). The CDR3 region is CSARGPGGAVEGYTF. Here the CDR3 DNA reads TGCAGTGCTAGGGGGCCCGGGGGGGCGGTGGAGGGCTACACCTTC.